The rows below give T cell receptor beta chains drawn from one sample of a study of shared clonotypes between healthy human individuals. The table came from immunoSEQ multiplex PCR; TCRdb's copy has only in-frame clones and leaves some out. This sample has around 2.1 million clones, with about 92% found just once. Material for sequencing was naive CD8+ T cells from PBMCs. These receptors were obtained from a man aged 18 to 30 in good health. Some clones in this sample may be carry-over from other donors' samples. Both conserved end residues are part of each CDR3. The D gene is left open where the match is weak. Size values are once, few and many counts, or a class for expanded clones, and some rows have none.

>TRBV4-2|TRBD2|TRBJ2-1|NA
TGTGCCAGCAGCCGAGAGGCGGGGGGAAGATCCTACAATGAGCAGTTCTTC
CASSREAGGRSYNEQFF
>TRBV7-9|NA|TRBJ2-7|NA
TGTGCCAGCAGCTCAGATTTCTCCGGAGAGCAGTACTTC
CASSSDFSGEQYF
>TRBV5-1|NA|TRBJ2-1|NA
TGCGCCAGCAGCTTGGCCGGGCAGGGAGATTACAATGAGCAGTTCTTC
CASSLAGQGDYNEQFF
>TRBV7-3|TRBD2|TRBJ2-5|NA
TGTGCCAGCAGCTTGGCGGGAGGGCCTAGTGAGACCCAGTACTTC
CASSLAGGPSETQYF
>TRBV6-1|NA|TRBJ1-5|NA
TGTGCCAGCAGTGCTTTGGGGGCAGGGAATCAGCCCCAGCATTTT
CASSALGAGNQPQHF
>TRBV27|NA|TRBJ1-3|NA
TGTGCCAGCAGTTTGTACAGGAACACCATATATTTT
CASSLYRNTIYF
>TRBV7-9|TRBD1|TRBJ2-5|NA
TGTGCCAGCAGCGAGAGGACAGGGTTGAGAGAGACCCAGTACTTC
CASSERTGLRETQYF
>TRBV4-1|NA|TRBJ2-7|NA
TGCGCCAACAGCCGACCCCATGGGGGGACCTACGAGCAGTACTTC
CANSRPHGGTYEQYF
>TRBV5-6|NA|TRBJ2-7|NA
TGTGCCAGCAGCCCCGGGCTAGCTGTCTCCTACGAGCAGTACTTC
CASSPGLAVSYEQYF
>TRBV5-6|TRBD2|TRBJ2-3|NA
TGTGCCAGCAGCTCAAGAGGGGCGGGAGGGCCATCAGATACGCAGTATTTT
CASSSRGAGGPSDTQYF
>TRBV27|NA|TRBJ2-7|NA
TGTGCCAGCAGTTTATCCGCAGGGATAGCCTACGAGCAGTACTTC
CASSLSAGIAYEQYF
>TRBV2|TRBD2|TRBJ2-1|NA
TGTGCCAGCAGTGAGAGCCTAGCGGGAGGGTTAAATGAGCAGTTCTTC
CASSESLAGGLNEQFF
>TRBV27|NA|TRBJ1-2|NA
TGTGCCAGCAGATCGGGTCGGTCCAACTATGGCTACACCTTC
CASRSGRSNYGYTF
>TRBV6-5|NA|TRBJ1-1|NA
TGTGCCAGCAGTTACTCGGGCAGGAACACTGAAGCTTTCTTT
CASSYSGRNTEAFF
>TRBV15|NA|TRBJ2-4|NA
TGTGCCACCAGCAGAGACCTTTGGGAAGGTGTTCAGTACTTC
CATSRDLWEGVQYF
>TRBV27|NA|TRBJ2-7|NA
TGTGCCAGCAGTTTACGTACGGCAGTTAGCTACGAGCAGTACTTC
CASSLRTAVSYEQYF
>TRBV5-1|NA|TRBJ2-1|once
TGCGCCAGCAACTTGAGGTGGAATGAGCAGTTCTTC
CASNLRWNEQFF
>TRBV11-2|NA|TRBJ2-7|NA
TGTGCCACCTGCCTTGGGGGGCTAACCTACGAGCAGTACTTC
CATCLGGLTYEQYF
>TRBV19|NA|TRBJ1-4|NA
TGTGCCAGTAGTCCCCGGACGGCAACTAATGAAAAACTGTTTTTT
CASSPRTATNEKLFF
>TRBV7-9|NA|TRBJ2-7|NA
TGTGCCAGCAGCTTAGTCGGGGCGACTATTTCCTACGAGCAGTACTTC
CASSLVGATISYEQYF
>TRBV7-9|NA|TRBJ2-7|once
TGTGCCAGCAGCCCACTGGAGGATTCTGGCCACGAGCAGTACTTC
CASSPLEDSGHEQYF
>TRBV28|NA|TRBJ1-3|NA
TGTGCCAGCAGCTACCAGGGCTTTACGGGAAACACCATATATTTT
CASSYQGFTGNTIYF
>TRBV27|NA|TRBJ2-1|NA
TGTGCCAGCAGTTTAGCTTGGGCCAGTGGTTTCAATGAGCAGTTCTTC
CASSLAWASGFNEQFF
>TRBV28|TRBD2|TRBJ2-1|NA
TGTGCCAGCAGTTTTCAGCGGGAGGGCCGTAGATGGAATGAGCAGTTCTTC
CASSFQREGRRWNEQFF
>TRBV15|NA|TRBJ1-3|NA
TGTGCCACGAGTAACAGGCTCTCTGGAAACACCATATATTTT
CATSNRLSGNTIYF
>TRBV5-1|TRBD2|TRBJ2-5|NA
TGCGCCAGCAGCTGGGGACTAGCGGGAGGGCAGGAGGGCCAGTACTTC
CASSWGLAGGQEGQYF
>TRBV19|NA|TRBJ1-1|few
TGTGCCAGTAGTACGGACTCTGGAGGGACTGAAGCTTTCTTT
CASSTDSGGTEAFF
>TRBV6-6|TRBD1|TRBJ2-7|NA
TGTGCCAGCAGTCACGGACAGGCCCTCTCCTACGAGCAGTACTTC
CASSHGQALSYEQYF
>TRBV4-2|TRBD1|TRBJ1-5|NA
TGTGCCAGCAGCCCAGGGGGTAGCAATCAGCCCCAGCATTTT
CASSPGGSNQPQHF
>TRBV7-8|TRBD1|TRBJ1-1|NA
TGTGCCAGCAGCTCCTCGCGACTACGACAGGGGGCTTTGGCCACTGAAGCTTTCTTT
CASSSSRLRQGALATEAFF
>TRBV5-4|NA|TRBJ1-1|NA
TGTGCCAGCAGCTTCGGGACACGGATCACTGAAGCTTTCTTT
CASSFGTRITEAFF
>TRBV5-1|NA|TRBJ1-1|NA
TGCGCCAGCAGCTACAGGCCAGGCACTGAAGCTTTCTTT
CASSYRPGTEAFF
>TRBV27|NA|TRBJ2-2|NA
TGTGCCAGCAGTTCAATTGGGGGAGAGCTCACCGGGGAGCTGTTTTTT
CASSSIGGELTGELFF
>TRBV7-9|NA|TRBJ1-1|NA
TGTGCCAGCAGCCCCACGGGTCACACTGAAGCTTTCTTT
CASSPTGHTEAFF
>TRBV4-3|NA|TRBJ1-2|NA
TGCGCCAGCAGCCCCCTAGAGACCGACTATGGCTACACCTTC
CASSPLETDYGYTF
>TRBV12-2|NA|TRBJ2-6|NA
TGTGCAAGTCGCTTGCCATTAAGAACGGGCTCTATTTCGTGTGGGGCCAACGTCCTGACTTTC
CASRLPLRTGSISCGANVLTF
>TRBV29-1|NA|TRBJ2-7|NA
TGCAGCGTTGTATCTGAGTGGGACGAGCAGTACTTC
CSVVSEWDEQYF
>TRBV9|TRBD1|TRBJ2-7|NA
TGTGCCAGCAGCCCGGGACAGGGTGCCTACGAGCAGTACTTC
CASSPGQGAYEQYF
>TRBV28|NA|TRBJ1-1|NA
TGTGCCAGCAGTCCATTGGGGATGAACACTGAAGCTTTCTTT
CASSPLGMNTEAFF
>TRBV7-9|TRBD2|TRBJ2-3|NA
TGTGCCAGCAGCCCCCGACTAGCGGGAGGCCTCACAGATACGCAGTATTTT
CASSPRLAGGLTDTQYF
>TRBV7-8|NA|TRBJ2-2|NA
TGTGCCAGCAGCCCCCTTGGGCCGGGAAAAAACACCGGGGAGCTGTTTTTT
CASSPLGPGKNTGELFF
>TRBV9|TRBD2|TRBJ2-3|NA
TGTGCCAGCAGCGTAGGCGGGAGCGAAGGAGATACGCAGTATTTT
CASSVGGSEGDTQYF
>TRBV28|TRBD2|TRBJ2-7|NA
TGTGCCAGCAATCTAGCGGGAGGGCCCCTCGAGCAGTACTTC
CASNLAGGPLEQYF
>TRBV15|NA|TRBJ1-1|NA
TGTGCCACCAGCACCAGGGGTTCGAACACTGAAGCTTTCTTT
CATSTRGSNTEAFF
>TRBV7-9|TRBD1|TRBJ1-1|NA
TGTGCCAGCATCGAGGGGATACAGGGGGCTGGCACTGAAGCTTTCTTT
CASIEGIQGAGTEAFF
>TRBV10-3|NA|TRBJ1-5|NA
TGTGCCATCAGTGAGTCAGCTGTGGCAGCCAATCAGCCCCAGCATTTT
CAISESAVAANQPQHF
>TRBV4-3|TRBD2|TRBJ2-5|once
TGCGCCAGCAGCCAACGGACGGGAGGAGGAGAGACCCAGTACTTC
CASSQRTGGGETQYF
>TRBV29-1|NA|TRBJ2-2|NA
TGCAGCGTTGTAGCGTTTGGCGGGGAGCTGTTTTTT
CSVVAFGGELFF